The rows below give T cell receptor beta chains drawn from one sample of a study of blood T cell repertoires in COVID-19. Data came from immunoSEQ multiplex PCR; TCRdb stores just in-frame clones and leaves some out. Of roughly 300,000 clones in the sample, about 86% were seen once. The material sequenced was PBMCs or T cells enriched from blood (not recorded which). Source of these receptors: a woman between 35 and 50 years old with acute COVID-19. Both conserved end residues are part of each CDR3. The D gene is left open where the match is weak. Only part of the rows carry a size: once, few, many, or a class if the clone is expanded.

size: .
V: TRBV5-1
D: TRBD1
J: TRBJ2-7
CDR3: CASSITGVSYEQYF
DNA: TGCGCCAGCAGCATTACAGGGGTTTCCTACGAGCAGTACTTC

size: .
V: TRBV6-5
D: TRBD1
J: TRBJ2-1
CDR3: CASKTGGGYNEQFF
DNA: TGTGCCAGCAAAACAGGGGGTGGTTACAATGAGCAGTTCTTC

size: few
V: TRBV4-2
D: TRBD1
J: TRBJ2-7
CDR3: CASSQDWGQGFHEQYF
DNA: TGTGCCAGCAGCCAAGATTGGGGACAGGGGTTCCACGAGCAGTACTTC

size: .
V: TRBV5-4
D: TRBD2
J: TRBJ2-1
CDR3: CASSPGLAGGLTNEQFF
DNA: TGTGCCAGCAGCCCGGGACTAGCGGGAGGTTTAACCAATGAGCAGTTCTTC

size: .
V: TRBV20-1
D: TRBD2
J: TRBJ2-4
CDR3: CSASGTSGLAKNIQYF
DNA: TGCAGTGCTAGTGGGACTAGCGGGTTAGCCAAAAACATTCAGTACTTC

size: .
V: TRBV19
D: TRBD1
J: TRBJ1-2
CDR3: CASTSDRVDYGYTF
DNA: TGTGCCAGTACCTCGGACAGGGTTGACTATGGCTACACCTTC

size: .
V: TRBV4-2
D: .
J: TRBJ1-3
CDR3: CASKAHAQEQGNTIYF
DNA: TGTGCCAGCAAGGCCCACGCACAGGAACAAGGAAACACCATATATTTT

size: .
V: TRBV9
D: TRBD1
J: TRBJ2-2
CDR3: CATGQGNTGELFF
DNA: TGTGCCACAGGACAGGGGAACACCGGGGAGCTGTTTTTT

size: .
V: TRBV7-6
D: .
J: TRBJ1-5
CDR3: CASSSGGSLNQPQHF
DNA: TGTGCCAGCAGCTCGGGGGGTTCACTCAATCAGCCCCAGCATTTT

size: .
V: TRBV4-1
D: .
J: TRBJ2-2
CDR3: CASSLAGTGELFF
DNA: TGCGCCAGCAGCCTCGCAGGGACCGGGGAGCTGTTTTTT

size: .
V: TRBV3-1/TRBV3-2
D: .
J: TRBJ2-4
CDR3: CASGNRMEDIQYF
DNA: TGTGCCAGCGGGAATCGGATGGAGGACATTCAGTACTTC

size: .
V: TRBV23-1
D: .
J: TRBJ2-1
CDR3: CASSHIGSGEGRNEQFF
DNA: TGCGCCAGCAGTCATATCGGTTCGGGAGAGGGGAGGAATGAGCAGTTCTTC

size: .
V: TRBV12-3/TRBV12-4
D: .
J: TRBJ1-1
CDR3: CASTNRVETEAFF
DNA: TGTGCCAGCACCAACAGGGTGGAGACTGAAGCTTTCTTT

size: .
V: TRBV28
D: TRBD1
J: TRBJ1-4
CDR3: CASSSTGATNEKLFF
DNA: TGTGCCAGCAGTTCGACAGGGGCGACTAATGAAAAACTGTTTTTT